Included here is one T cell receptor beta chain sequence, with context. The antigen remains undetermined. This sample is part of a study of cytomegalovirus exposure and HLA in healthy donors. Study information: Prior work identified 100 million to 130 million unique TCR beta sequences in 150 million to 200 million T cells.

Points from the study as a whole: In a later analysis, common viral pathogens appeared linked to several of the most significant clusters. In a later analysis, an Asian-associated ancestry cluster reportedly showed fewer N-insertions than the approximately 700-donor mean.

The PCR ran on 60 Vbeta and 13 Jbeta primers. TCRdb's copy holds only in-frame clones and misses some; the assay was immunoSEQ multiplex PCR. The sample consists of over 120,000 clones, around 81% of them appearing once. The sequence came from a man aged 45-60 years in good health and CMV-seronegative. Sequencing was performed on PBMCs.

Written as DNA, the CDR3 is TGTGCCAGCAGCGGAAGGACTAGCCGACGATACACAGATACGCAGTATTTT. Amino acids: CASSGRTSRRYTDTQYF. V usage is TRBV7-3 and J usage is TRBJ2-3; 8 bases are a match to TRBD2. With 5 bases clipped from V and 2 bases from J, the junction kept 12 bases outside the gene matches. Germline CDR1 reads SGHTA; CDR2 reads FQGTGA. The CDR3 loop spans 17 amino acids.